A single sample gave rise to the 17 T cell receptor beta chains below, sequenced in a study of OX40 agonist ivuxolimab in advanced cancers. The repertoire was sequenced with immunoSEQ multiplex PCR; TCRdb's copy has only in-frame clones and lacks some. This table has under 20,000 clones, about 86% appearing once. The material sequenced was CD4+ or CD8+ T cells sorted from blood, taken in a trial of the OX40 agonist ivuxolimab. These receptors were taken from an adult with an advanced solid tumor such as melanoma, head and neck, liver or kidney cancer.

The chain uses TRBV25-1 and TRBJ1-1, with D possibly matching TRBD1 (5 bases). The CDR3 spans 14 residues. Trimming cost V 6 bases and J 4 bases, with 15 bases left between them. Germline values: CDR1 MGHDK, CDR2 SYGVNS. For the CDR3, the DNA is TGTGCCAGCAGCTCAGGGCTTTCGAGCACTGAAGCTTTCTTT. This encodes CASSSGLSSTEAFF.

The CDR3 loop reads CASSHRGWRATPAYEQYF. Written as DNA, the CDR3 is TGCGCCAGCAGTCATCGGGGGTGGCGAGCCACACCGGCCTACGAGCAGTACTTC. The chain links TRBV23-1 to TRBJ2-7, with a tentative D call TRBD2 (6 bases). TRBV23-1 qualifies as an ORF whose function is uncertain. This CDR3 spans 18 amino acids. The V end lost 3 bases, the J end lost 2 bases, and 23 bases lay between the germline ends.

The chain has TRBV20-1 and TRBJ1-2, with a possible D match to TRBD1 (5 bases). CDR1 and CDR2 from the germline V gene are DFQATT and SNEGSKA (reference sequence). V was shortened by 3 bases and J by 5 bases, with 7 bases between the two germline ends. This CDR3 region has 11 residues. The CDR3 is CSARTAYGYTF. DNA for the CDR3: TGCAGTGCTAGGACAGCTTATGGCTACACCTTC.

V is TRBV25-1 and J is TRBJ2-7; D call uncertain. Germline values: CDR1 MGHDK, CDR2 SYGVNS. The length of the CDR3 is 12 residues. Trimming pared 5 bases from V and 3 bases from J, leaving 8 bases between. In DNA, the CDR3 is TGTGCCAGCAGTACTCATAACTACGAGCAGTACTTC. Residues: CASSTHNYEQYF.

As for this clone: The junction departs from the called germline gene at one end, perhaps through a read error. Other DNA sequences of this sample code for an identical CDR3. This chain links TRBV30 with TRBJ1-4, with D possibly TRBD1 on 6 matching bases. Germline V gives CDR1 GTSNPN, CDR2 SVGIG (reference sequence). The CDR3 length is 14 residues. The DNA for the CDR3 is TGTGCCTGGAGTAGGAGACAAGGGGGTGAAAAACTATTTTTT. Its translation is CAWSRRQGGEKLFF.

The chain carries TRBV6-5 and TRBJ2-3, with 9 bases that match TRBD1. Germline V gene lookup returns CDR1 MNHEY and CDR2 SVGAGI. The CDR3 sequence is 13 residues long. The trim removed 8 bases at V and 1 base at J, leaving 1 base unmatched. The CDR3 here is CASRDRGTDTQYF. In nucleotides, the CDR3 is TGTGCCAGCCGGGACAGGGGCACAGATACGCAGTATTTT.

As for this clone: The junction differs from germline at one of its ends, possibly a read error. V and J are TRBV7-2 and TRBJ2-7; 12 positions match TRBD2. The germline gives CDR1 SGHTA, CDR2 FQGNSA. This CDR3 is 17 amino acids long. The CDR3: CASSLDRLAGAFYGQYF. In DNA, the CDR3 is TGTGCCAGCAGCTTAGATCGACTAGCGGGGGCTTTTTACGGGCAGTACTTC.

This chain connects TRBV7-2 to TRBJ1-5; no firm D call. With 1 base removed from V and 1 base from J, the gap between germline ends came to 8 bases. CDR1 and CDR2 from the germline V gene are SGHTA and FQGNSA. The CDR3 is made up of 15 amino acids. CDR3 in DNA: TGTGCCAGCAGCTTAGTAAGTAAAAGCAATCAGCCCCAGCATTTT. This encodes CASSLVSKSNQPQHF. Combining the CDR3 with reference TRBV7-2 and TRBJ1-5 gives the whole variable domain GAGVSQSPSNKVTEKGKDVELRCDPISGHTALYWYRQSLGQGLEFLIYFQGNSAPDKSGLPSDRFSAERTGGSVSTLTIQRTQQEDSAVYLCASSLVSKSNQPQHFGDGTRLSIL.

This chain uses TRBV6-6 with TRBJ2-6; D call uncertain. The CDR3 length is 16 residues. The germline V gene encodes CDR1 MNHNY and CDR2 SVGAGI (reference sequence). Trimming removed 7 bases at V and 0 bases at J, with 13 bases between. CDR3 in amino acids: CASTLGPVSGANVLTF. For the CDR3, the DNA is TGTGCCAGCACCCTTGGACCGGTCTCTGGGGCCAACGTCCTGACTTTC.

The chain combines TRBV11-3 with TRBJ2-3; D uncertain. This CDR3 has 16 amino acids. CDR1 is SGHNT, CDR2 YENEEA, per germline. V was shortened by 3 bases and J by 3 bases, with 16 bases between the two germline ends. The CDR3 loop reads CASSFSRTRTTDTQYF. As DNA, the CDR3 is TGTGCCAGCAGCTTTTCCCGGACCAGAACGACAGATACGCAGTATTTT. The variable domain in full, completed from reference TRBV11-3 and TRBJ2-3, reads EAGVVQSPRYKIIEKKQPVAFWCNPISGHNTLYWYLQNLGQGPELLIRYENEEAVDDSQLPKDRFSAERLKGVDSTLKIQPAELGDSAVYLCASSFSRTRTTDTQYFGPGTRLTVL.

This clone was observed a handful of times. This chain joins TRBV4-3 and TRBJ1-2; D possibly corresponds to TRBD1 (5 bases). Deletions cut 0 bases from V and 9 bases from J, with 17 bases between. The CDR3 covers 15 residues. Germline assignment: CDR1 LGHNA and CDR2 YSLEER. The CDR3 loop reads CASSQDWRRGGSYTF. The CDR3 nucleotides read TGCGCCAGCAGCCAAGATTGGCGTAGGGGAGGCAGCTACACCTTC.

The chain couples TRBV18 to TRBJ1-5; D is undetermined. The CDR3 has 14 amino acids. V gave up 3 bases and J gave up 7 bases, with 13 bases separating them. Germline V gene sequence: CDR1 KGHSH, CDR2 LQKENI. The CDR3 is CASSPMDELQPQHF. For the CDR3, the DNA is TGTGCCAGCTCACCTATGGACGAACTACAGCCCCAGCATTTT.

This chain links TRBV11-3 with TRBJ2-5; 14 bases map to TRBD2. The J call may be in error: the DNA end matches TRBJ2-7 better. The length of the CDR3 is 19 residues. Germline CDR1 is SGHNT and CDR2 is YENEEA. The CDR3 loop is CASSLVPGLAGASSYEQYF. The CDR3 bases are TGTGCCAGCAGCTTAGTTCCGGGACTAGCGGGAGCTAGCTCCTACGAGCAGTACTTC.

The DNA for the CDR3 is TGTGCCAGCAGTCAGGGACGACAGGGTCCCAACTATGGCTACACCTTC. It codes for CASSQGRQGPNYGYTF. This chain links TRBV6-6 with TRBJ1-2; 7 bases are a match to TRBD1. The CDR3 spans 16 residues. Germline CDR1 is MNHNY and CDR2 is SVGAGI (reference sequence). Trimming removed 5 bases from V and 2 bases from J; junction bases left unmatched: 11.

This sequence joins TRBV19 and TRBJ1-1; D uncertain. Trimming cost V 7 bases and J 0 bases, with 15 bases left between them. The CDR3 runs to 15 residues. Germline V CDR1 and CDR2: LNHDA, SQIVND (reference sequence). The CDR3 loop reads CASTRTDVMNTEAFF. CDR3 bases: TGTGCCAGTACCCGGACGGACGTTATGAACACTGAAGCTTTCTTT.

The chain links TRBV5-4 to TRBJ2-7; 10 bases align to TRBD1. V shed 6 bases, J shed 3 bases, and the junction held 12 bases outside the gene matches. Germline V gives CDR1 SGHNT, CDR2 YYREEE (reference sequence). The CDR3 contains 16 residues. CDR3 sequence (DNA): TGTGCCAGCAACCAGACAGGGGGCGATACCCTCTACGAGCAGTACTTC. As protein: CASNQTGGDTLYEQYF.

The rearrangement joins TRBV18 to TRBJ1-5; D not certain. V shed 1 base and J shed 0 bases, with 16 bases lying between them. The CDR3 totals 18 residues. CDR1 is KGHSH and CDR2 is LQKENI in the germline V gene. CDR3 nucleotide sequence: TGTGCCAGCTCACCACTCGGACCGGGGAGTGGTAGCAATCAGCCCCAGCATTTT. Translation: CASSPLGPGSGSNQPQHF.